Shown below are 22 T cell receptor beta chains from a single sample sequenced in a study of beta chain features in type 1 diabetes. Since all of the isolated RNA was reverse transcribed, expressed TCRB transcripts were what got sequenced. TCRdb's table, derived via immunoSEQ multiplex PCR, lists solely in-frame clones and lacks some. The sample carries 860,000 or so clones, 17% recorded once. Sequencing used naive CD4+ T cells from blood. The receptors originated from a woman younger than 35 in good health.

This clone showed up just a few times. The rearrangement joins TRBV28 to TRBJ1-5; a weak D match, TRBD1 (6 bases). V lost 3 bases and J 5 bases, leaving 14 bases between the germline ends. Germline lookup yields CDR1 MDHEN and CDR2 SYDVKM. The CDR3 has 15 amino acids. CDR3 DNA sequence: TGTGCCAGCAGTTTTGGGGGCAGGGGACATCAGCCCCAGCATTTT. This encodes CASSFGGRGHQPQHF.

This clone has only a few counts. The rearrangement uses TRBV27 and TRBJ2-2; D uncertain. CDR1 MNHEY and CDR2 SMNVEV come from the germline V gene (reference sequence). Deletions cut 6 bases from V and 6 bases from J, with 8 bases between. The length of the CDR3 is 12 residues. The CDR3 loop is CASSRWAGELFF. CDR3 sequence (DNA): TGTGCCAGCAGCCGTTGGGCCGGGGAGCTGTTTTTT.

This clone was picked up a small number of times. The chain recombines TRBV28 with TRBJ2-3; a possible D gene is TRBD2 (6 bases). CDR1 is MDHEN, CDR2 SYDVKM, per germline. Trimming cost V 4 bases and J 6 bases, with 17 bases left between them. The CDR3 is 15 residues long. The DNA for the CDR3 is TGTGCCAGCAGTTCCGCGGGGCTAGCTCCCGATACGCAGTATTTT. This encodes CASSSAGLAPDTQYF.

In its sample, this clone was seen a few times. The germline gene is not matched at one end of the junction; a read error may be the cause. This CDR3 reads CASRPTGTSGPPDF. The CDR3 region has the DNA TGTGCCAGCAGGCCCACCGGGACTAGCGGGCCTCCGGACTTC. This sequence joins TRBV28 and TRBJ2-7; 12 nucleotides match TRBD2. CDR1 and CDR2 from the germline V gene are MDHEN and SYDVKM. The CDR3 is 14 residues long.

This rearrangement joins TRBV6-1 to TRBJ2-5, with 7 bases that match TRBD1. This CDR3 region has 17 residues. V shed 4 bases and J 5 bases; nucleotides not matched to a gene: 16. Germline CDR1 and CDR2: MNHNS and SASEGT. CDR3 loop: CASSGYGWTGAGETQYF. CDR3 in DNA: TGTGCCAGCAGTGGATACGGGTGGACAGGTGCTGGGGAGACCCAGTACTTC.

CDR3 sequence: CASSKSGLAGGWGQFF. The CDR3 nucleotides are TGTGCCAGCAGCAAATCCGGACTAGCGGGAGGATGGGGGCAGTTCTTC. J is TRBJ2-1 and V is TRBV7-2, with TRBD2 matching over 14 bases. Germline V gene data show CDR1 as SGHTA and CDR2 as FQGNSA. The CDR3 is made up of 16 amino acids. Unmatched junction bases numbered 12, after V lost 5 bases and J lost 12 bases. The whole variable domain, filled in from reference TRBV7-2 and TRBJ2-1, reads GAGVSQSPSNKVTEKGKDVELRCDPISGHTALYWYRQSLGQGLEFLIYFQGNSAPDKSGLPSDRFSAERTGGSVSTLTIQRTQQEDSAVYLCASSKSGLAGGWGQFFGPGTRLTVL.

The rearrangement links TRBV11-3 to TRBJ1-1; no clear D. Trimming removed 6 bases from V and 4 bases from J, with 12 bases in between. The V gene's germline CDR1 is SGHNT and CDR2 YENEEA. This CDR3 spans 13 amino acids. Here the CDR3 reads CASSQTRGTEAFF. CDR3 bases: TGTGCCAGCAGTCAGACCCGGGGCACTGAAGCTTTCTTT.

The CDR3 region has the DNA TGTGCCAGCAGTTTAAGAAGTCCGGACAGGGGGCTCGGCAATCAGCCCCAGCATTTT. Amino acid sequence: CASSLRSPDRGLGNQPQHF. The rearrangement uses TRBV27 and TRBJ1-5; TRBD1 matches 11 bases. The trim removed 2 bases at V and 2 bases at J, leaving 11 bases unmatched. CDR1 is MNHEY and CDR2 is SMNVEV in the germline V gene (reference sequence). The CDR3 extends over 19 amino acids.

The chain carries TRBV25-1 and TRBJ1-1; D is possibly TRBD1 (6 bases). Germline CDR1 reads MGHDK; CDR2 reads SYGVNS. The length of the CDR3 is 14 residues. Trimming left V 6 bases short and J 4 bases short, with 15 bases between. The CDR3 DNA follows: TGTGCCAGCAGCACGCTACAGGGTTCCACTGAAGCTTTCTTT. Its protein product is CASSTLQGSTEAFF. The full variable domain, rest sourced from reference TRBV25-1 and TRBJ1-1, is EADIYQTPRYLVIGTGKKITLECSQTMGHDKMYWYQQDPGMELHLIHYSYGVNSTEKGDLSSESTVSRIRTEHFPLTLESARPSHTSQYLCASSTLQGSTEAFFGQGTRLTVV.

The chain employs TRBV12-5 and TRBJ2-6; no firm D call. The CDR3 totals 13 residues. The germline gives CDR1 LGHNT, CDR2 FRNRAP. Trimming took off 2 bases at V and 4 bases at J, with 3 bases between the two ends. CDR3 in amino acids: CASGLQGANVLTF. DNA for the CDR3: TGTGCTAGTGGTTTGCAGGGGGCCAACGTCCTGACTTTC. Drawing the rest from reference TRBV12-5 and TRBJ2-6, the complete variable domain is DARVTQTPRHKVTEMGQEVTMRCQPILGHNTVFWYRQTMMQGLELLAYFRNRAPLDDSGMPKDRFSAEMPDATLATLKIQPSEPRDSAVYFCASGLQGANVLTFGAGSRLTVL.

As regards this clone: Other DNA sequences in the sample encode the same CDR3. The CDR3, as DNA: TGTGCCAGCAGTTATCTAGCGGGAGGATCCTACGAGCAGTACTTC. Encoded protein: CASSYLAGGSYEQYF. The chain is built from TRBV6-5 and TRBJ2-7; 11 bases agree with TRBD2. The CDR3 loop spans 15 amino acids. J gave up 1 base and V 3 bases, and 2 bases lay outside the gene matches. The V gene's germline CDR1 is MNHEY and CDR2 SVGAGI.

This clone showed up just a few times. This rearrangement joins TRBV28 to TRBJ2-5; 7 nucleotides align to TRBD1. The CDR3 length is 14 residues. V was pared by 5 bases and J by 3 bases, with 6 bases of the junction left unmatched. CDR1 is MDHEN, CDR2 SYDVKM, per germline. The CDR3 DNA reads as TGTGCCAGCAGTGCCGGGACAGTCAAAGAGACCCAGTACTTC. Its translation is CASSAGTVKETQYF.

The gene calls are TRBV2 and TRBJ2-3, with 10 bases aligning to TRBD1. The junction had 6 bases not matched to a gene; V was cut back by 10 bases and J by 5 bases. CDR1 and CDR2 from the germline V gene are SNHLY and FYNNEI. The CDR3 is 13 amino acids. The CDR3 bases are TGTGCCATCTCAAGGGACAGGGGAGATACGCAGTATTTT. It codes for CAISRDRGDTQYF. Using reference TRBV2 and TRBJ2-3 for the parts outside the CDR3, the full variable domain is EPEVTQTPSHQVTQMGQEVILRCVPISNHLYFYWYRQILGQKVEFLVSFYNNEISEKSEIFDDQFSVERPDGSNFTLKIRSTKLEDSAMYFCAISRDRGDTQYFGPGTRLTVL.

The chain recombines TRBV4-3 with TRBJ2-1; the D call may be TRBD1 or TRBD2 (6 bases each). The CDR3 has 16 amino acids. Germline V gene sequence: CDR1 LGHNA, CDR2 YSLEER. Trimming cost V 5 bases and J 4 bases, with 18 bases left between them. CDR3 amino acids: CASSAGLTGYYNEQFF. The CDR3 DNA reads TGCGCCAGCAGCGCGGGACTGACAGGATATTACAATGAGCAGTTCTTC.

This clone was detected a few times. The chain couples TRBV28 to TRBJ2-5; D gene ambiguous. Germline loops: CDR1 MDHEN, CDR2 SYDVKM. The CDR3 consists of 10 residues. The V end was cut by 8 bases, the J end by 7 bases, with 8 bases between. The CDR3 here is CASGSGTQYF. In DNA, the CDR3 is TGTGCCAGCGGATCGGGGACCCAGTACTTC.

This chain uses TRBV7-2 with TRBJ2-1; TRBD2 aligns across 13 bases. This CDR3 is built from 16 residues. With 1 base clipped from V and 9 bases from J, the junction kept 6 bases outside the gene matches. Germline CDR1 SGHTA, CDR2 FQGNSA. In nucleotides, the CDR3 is TGTGCCAGCAGCTTAGGACTAGCGGGAGGCCGTGGTGAGCAGTTCTTC. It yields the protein CASSLGLAGGRGEQFF.

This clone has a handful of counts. CDR3 residues: CASRDRGNGEQFF. CDR3 bases: TGTGCCAGTAGAGACAGGGGGAACGGTGAGCAGTTCTTC. This sequence joins TRBV19 and TRBJ2-1; 9 nucleotides agree with TRBD1. The CDR3 loop spans 13 amino acids. CDR1 and CDR2 from the germline V gene are LNHDA and SQIVND (reference sequence). Trimming cost V 6 bases and J 9 bases; bases outside gene matches: 6.

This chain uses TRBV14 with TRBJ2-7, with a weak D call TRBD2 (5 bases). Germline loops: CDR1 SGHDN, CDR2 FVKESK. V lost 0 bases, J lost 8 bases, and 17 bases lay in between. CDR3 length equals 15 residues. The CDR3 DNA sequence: TGTGCCAGCAGCCAAGAGGCTGCCACGGGGTCGAAGCAGTACTTC. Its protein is CASSQEAATGSKQYF.

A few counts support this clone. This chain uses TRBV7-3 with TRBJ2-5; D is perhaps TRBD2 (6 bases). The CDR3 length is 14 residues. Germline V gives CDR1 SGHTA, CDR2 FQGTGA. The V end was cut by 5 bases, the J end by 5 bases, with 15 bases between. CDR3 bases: TGTGCCAGCAGCCCGACTAGTATGGGCGAGACCCAGTACTTC. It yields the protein CASSPTSMGETQYF.

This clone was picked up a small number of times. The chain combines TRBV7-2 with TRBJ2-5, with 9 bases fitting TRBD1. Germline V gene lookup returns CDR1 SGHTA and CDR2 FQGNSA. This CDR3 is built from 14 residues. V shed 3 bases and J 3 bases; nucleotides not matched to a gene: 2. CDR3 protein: CASSLGQGKETQYF. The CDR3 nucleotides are TGTGCCAGCAGCTTGGGACAGGGAAAAGAGACCCAGTACTTC.

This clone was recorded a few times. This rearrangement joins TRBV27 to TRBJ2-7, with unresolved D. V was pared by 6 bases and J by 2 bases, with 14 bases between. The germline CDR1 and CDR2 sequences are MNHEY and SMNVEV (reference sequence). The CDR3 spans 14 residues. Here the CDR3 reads CASSRTGFAYEQYF. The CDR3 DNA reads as TGTGCCAGCAGCCGGACCGGGTTCGCCTACGAGCAGTACTTC.

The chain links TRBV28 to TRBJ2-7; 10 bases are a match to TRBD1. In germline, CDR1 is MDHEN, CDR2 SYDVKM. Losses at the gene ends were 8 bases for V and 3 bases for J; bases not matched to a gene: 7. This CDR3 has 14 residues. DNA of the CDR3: TGTGCCAGCGGAACCGGGACAGGGGTCTACGAGCAGTACTTC. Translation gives CASGTGTGVYEQYF.